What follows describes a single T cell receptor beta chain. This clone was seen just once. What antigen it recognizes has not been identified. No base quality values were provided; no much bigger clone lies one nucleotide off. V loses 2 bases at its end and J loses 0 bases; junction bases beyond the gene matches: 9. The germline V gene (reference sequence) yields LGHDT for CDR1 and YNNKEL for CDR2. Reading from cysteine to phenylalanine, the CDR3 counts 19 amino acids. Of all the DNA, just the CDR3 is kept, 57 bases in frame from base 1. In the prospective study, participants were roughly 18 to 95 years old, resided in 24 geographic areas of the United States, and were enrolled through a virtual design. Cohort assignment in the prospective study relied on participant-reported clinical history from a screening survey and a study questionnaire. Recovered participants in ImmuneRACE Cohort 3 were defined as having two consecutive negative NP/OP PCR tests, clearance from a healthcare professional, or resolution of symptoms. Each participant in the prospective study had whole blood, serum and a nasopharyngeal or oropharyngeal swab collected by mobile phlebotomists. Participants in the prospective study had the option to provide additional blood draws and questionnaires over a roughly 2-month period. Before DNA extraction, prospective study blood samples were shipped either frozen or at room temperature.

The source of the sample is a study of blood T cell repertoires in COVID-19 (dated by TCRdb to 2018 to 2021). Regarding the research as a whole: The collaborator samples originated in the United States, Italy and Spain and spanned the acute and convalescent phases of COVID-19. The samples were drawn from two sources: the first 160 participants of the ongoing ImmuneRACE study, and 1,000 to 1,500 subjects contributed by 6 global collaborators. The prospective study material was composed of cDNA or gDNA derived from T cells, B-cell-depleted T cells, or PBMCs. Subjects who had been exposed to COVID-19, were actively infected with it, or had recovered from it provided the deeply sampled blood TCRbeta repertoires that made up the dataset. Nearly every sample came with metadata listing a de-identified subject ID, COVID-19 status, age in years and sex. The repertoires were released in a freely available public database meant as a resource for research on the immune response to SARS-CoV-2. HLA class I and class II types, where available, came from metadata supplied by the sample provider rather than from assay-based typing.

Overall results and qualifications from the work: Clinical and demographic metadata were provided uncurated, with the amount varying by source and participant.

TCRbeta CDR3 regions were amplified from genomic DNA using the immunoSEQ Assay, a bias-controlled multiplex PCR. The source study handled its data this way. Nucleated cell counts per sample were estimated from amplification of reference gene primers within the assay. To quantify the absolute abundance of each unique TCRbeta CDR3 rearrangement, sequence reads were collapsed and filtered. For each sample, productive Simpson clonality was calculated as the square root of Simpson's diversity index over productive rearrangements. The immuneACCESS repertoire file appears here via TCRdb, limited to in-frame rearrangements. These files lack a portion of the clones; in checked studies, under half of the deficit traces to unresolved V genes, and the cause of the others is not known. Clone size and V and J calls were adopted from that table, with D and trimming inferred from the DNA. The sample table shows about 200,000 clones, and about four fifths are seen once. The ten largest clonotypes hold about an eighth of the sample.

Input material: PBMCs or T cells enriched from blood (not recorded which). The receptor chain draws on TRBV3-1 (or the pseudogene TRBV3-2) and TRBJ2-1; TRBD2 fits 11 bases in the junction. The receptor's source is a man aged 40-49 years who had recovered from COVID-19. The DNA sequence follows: TGTGCCAGCAGCCAACGTCCCGGGACTAGCGGAAGCTCCTACAATGAGCAGTTCTTC. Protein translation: CASSQRPGTSGSSYNEQFF.